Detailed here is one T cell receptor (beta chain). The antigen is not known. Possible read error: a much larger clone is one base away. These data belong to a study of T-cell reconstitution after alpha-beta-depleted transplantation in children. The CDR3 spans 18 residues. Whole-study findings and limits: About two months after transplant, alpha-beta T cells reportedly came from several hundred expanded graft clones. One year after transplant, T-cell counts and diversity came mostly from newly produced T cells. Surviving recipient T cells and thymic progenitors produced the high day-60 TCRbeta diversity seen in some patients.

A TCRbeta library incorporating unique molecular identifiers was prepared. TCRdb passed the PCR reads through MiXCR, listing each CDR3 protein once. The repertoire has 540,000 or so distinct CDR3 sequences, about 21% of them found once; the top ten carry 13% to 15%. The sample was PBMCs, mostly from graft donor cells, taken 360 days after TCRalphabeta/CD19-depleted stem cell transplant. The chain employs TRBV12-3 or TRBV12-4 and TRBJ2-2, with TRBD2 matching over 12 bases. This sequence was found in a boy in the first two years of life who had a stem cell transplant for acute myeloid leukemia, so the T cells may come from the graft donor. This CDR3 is CTSSLRLAGASRTGELFF. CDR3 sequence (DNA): TGTACCAGCAGTTTAAGACTAGCGGGGGCCTCGAGGACCGGGGAGCTGTTTTTT.